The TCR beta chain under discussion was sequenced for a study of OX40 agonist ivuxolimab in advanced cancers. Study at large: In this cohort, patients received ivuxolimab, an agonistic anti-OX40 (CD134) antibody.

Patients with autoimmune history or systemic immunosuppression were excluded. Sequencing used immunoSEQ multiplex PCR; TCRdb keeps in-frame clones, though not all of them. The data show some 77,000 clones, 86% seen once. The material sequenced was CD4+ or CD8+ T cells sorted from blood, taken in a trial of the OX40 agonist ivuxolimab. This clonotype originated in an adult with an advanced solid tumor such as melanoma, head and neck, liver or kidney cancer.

The CDR3 here is CASSLQGAGELFF. Written as DNA, the CDR3 is TGTGCCAGCAGCCTACAGGGGGCCGGGGAGCTGTTTTTT. V is TRBV7-2 and J is TRBJ2-2; 8 positions agree with TRBD1. The CDR3 length is 13 residues. With V trimmed by 5 bases and J by 6 bases, 2 bases remained unmatched. Germline-derived CDR1 and CDR2 are SGHTA and FQGNSA.